A selection of T cell receptor beta chains follows, all from one sample in a study of early T cells in non-severe SARS-CoV-2 infection. TCRdb ran MiXCR on the 5' RACE reads and lists one entry per CDR3 protein. This table holds some 50,000 distinct CDR3 sequences, roughly 4.5% found once. Specimen: whole blood. The receptor set was obtained from an adult who was a healthcare worker with PCR-confirmed SARS-CoV-2 infection or an uninfected control (not recorded which). CDR3s include the opening cysteine and the closing phenylalanine or tryptophan. The D gene is left open where the match is weak. Expanded clones get a size class; other rows say once, few or many, or leave the size out.

j_call | clone_size | v_call | d_call | cdr3_nt | cdr3_aa
TRBJ2-7 | few | TRBV5-8 | TRBD1 | TGTGCCAGCAGCTTCAACAGGGGCCACGAGCAGTACTTC | CASSFNRGHEQYF
TRBJ2-5 | many | TRBV6-2/TRBV6-3 | TRBD2 | TGTGCCAGCAGCTCCGGGACTAGCAGAGAGACCCAGTACTTC | CASSSGTSRETQYF
TRBJ1-1 | many | TRBV28 | TRBD1 | TGTGCCAGCACTACCAGGGGGCGAGGCACTGAAGCTTTCTTT | CASTTRGRGTEAFF
TRBJ1-6 | NA | TRBV20-1 | NA | TGCAGTGCCCAACAGGGTGGGTCCTATAATTCACCCCTCCACTTT | CSAQQGGSYNSPLHF
TRBJ1-6 | few | TRBV6-5 | NA | TGTGCCTGTCGGACGGACTATAATTCACCCCTCCACTTT | CACRTDYNSPLHF
TRBJ2-7 | NA | TRBV6-2/TRBV6-3 | TRBD2 | TGTGCCAGCAGTTACCCCGGGACTAGCGGGACCTACGAGCAGTACTTC | CASSYPGTSGTYEQYF
TRBJ2-1 | many | TRBV4-1 | TRBD2 | TGCGCCAGCAGCCGCTTGACTAGCGTATCCTACAATGAGCAGTTCTTC | CASSRLTSVSYNEQFF
TRBJ2-2 | many | TRBV6-1 | NA | TGTGCCAGCAGTGTATGGTTAGCGGCAAACACCGGGGAGCTGTTTTTT | CASSVWLAANTGELFF
TRBJ1-1 | NA | TRBV7-2 | NA | TGTGCCAGCAGCCCCCAGGATGAAGCTTTCTTT | CASSPQDEAFF
TRBJ1-4 | NA | TRBV12-3/TRBV12-4 | NA | TGTGCCAGCAGTATGAACAGGAATGAAAAACTGTTTTTT | CASSMNRNEKLFF
TRBJ2-2 | many | TRBV7-2 | TRBD2 | TGTGCCAGCAGCTTAAACGCGGGGGGGCCGAGGGCCGGGGAGCTGTTTTTT | CASSLNAGGPRAGELFF
TRBJ1-4 | many | TRBV28 | NA | TGTGCCAGCAGTTCCGGGAATGAAAAACTGTTTTTT | CASSSGNEKLFF
TRBJ2-3 | few | TRBV2 | TRBD2 | TGTGCCAGCAAGAAAAGCGGGAGGCCTTCCGGGTCAGATACGCAGTATTTT | CASKKSGRPSGSDTQYF
TRBJ1-1 | NA | TRBV2 | NA | TGTGCCAGCAGCCCAGGCCCTGAAGCTTTCTTT | CASSPGPEAFF
TRBJ2-7 | NA | TRBV20-1 | TRBD1 | TGCAGTGCCCCAAACCACAGGGGAAGCGACTACGAGCAGTACTTC | CSAPNHRGSDYEQYF
TRBJ2-3 | many | TRBV30 | NA | TGTGCCTGGAGTTCAGGCCGCACAGATACGCAGTATTTT | CAWSSGRTDTQYF
TRBJ2-7 | NA | TRBV19 | NA | TGTGCCAGTAGTATCGGCGGGAACTCCTACGAGCAGTACTTC | CASSIGGNSYEQYF
TRBJ1-5 | many | TRBV27 | NA | TGTGCCAGCAGTCTGGGACAACGAAATCAGCCCCAGCATTTT | CASSLGQRNQPQHF
TRBJ1-1 | NA | TRBV28 | NA | TGTGCCAGCAGTAAACAGGGCAACACTGAAGCTTTCTTT | CASSKQGNTEAFF
TRBJ1-4 | NA | TRBV5-1 | NA | TGCGCCAGCATGCGATCAGGAGGGAATGAAAAACTGTTTTTT | CASMRSGGNEKLFF
TRBJ2-3 | many | TRBV12-3/TRBV12-4 | NA | TGTGCCAGCAGTTCCGCTCACAGGGATATCACAGATACGCAGTATTTT | CASSSAHRDITDTQYF
TRBJ2-7 | few | TRBV7-8 | NA | TGTGCCAGCAGCTCACAAGGGGGCTACGAGCAGTACTTC | CASSSQGGYEQYF
TRBJ1-1 | many | TRBV4-1 | NA | TGCGCCAGCAGCCCCGGGACCGGCACTGAAGCTTTCTTT | CASSPGTGTEAFF
TRBJ2-2 | many | TRBV7-9 | NA | TGTGCCAGCAGCTCGGACCTCACCGGGGAGCTGTTTTTT | CASSSDLTGELFF
TRBJ2-2 | many | TRBV15 | NA | TGTGCCACCAGTGAGGACAGCGGGGTGAACACCGGGGAGCTGTTTTTT | CATSEDSGVNTGELFF
TRBJ2-1 | many | TRBV7-8 | TRBD1 | TGTGCCAGCAGCCCCTGGGGGACAGGTTTTCAGAGAAACAATGAGCAGTTCTTC | CASSPWGTGFQRNNEQFF
TRBJ1-5 | many | TRBV19 | NA | TGTAGCGCTTACAATCAGCCCCAGCATTTT | CSAYNQPQHF
TRBJ2-7 | many | TRBV11-2 | TRBD2 | TGTGCCAGCAGCCCGGGACTAGCGGAGAACGAGCAGTACTTC | CASSPGLAENEQYF
TRBJ2-3 | many | TRBV6-2/TRBV6-3 | NA | TGTGCCAGCAGTTACCGCAGGGTCTACACAGATACGCAGTATTTT | CASSYRRVYTDTQYF
TRBJ2-5 | many | TRBV7-9 | TRBD2 | TGTGCCAGCAGCTGGGACCCGGGACTAGCGGAAGAAGAGACCCAGTACTTC | CASSWDPGLAEEETQYF
TRBJ2-7 | many | TRBV20-1 | NA | TGCAGTGCTAGAGACTATTTCCTCGGCGAGCAGTACTTC | CSARDYFLGEQYF
TRBJ2-1 | many | TRBV5-4 | TRBD2 | TGTGCCAGCAGCTTGGGGACTAGCGGGAGGTACTTTGAGCAGTTCTTC | CASSLGTSGRYFEQFF
TRBJ2-7 | many | TRBV20-1 | NA | TGCAGTGCTAGGACGACCTACGAGCAGTACTTC | CSARTTYEQYF
TRBJ2-3 | many | TRBV5-5 | NA | TGTGCCAGCGGGATTGACGGTTATACGCAGTATTTT | CASGIDGYTQYF
TRBJ1-1 | few | TRBV6-6 | NA | TGTGCCAGCAGTTCTTCCCGGACCGGAGGTACTGAAGCTTTCTTT | CASSSSRTGGTEAFF
TRBJ2-5 | many | TRBV15 | TRBD1 | TGTGCCACCAGCGGTTTGGGCAGGGGGTCGGGTGAGACCCAGTACTTC | CATSGLGRGSGETQYF
TRBJ2-1 | NA | TRBV27 | NA | TGTGCCAGCAGTATCAGGGAACCCCACAATGAGCAGTTCTTC | CASSIREPHNEQFF
TRBJ2-3 | NA | TRBV20-1 | TRBD2 | TGCAGTGCTAGAGGACTAGCGGGCCTTAGCACAGATACGCAGTATTTT | CSARGLAGLSTDTQYF
TRBJ2-2 | many | TRBV29-1 | NA | TGCAGCGTTACGGAAAACACCGGGGAGCTGTTTTTT | CSVTENTGELFF
TRBJ1-3 | NA | TRBV10-3 | NA | TGTGCCATCAAAACTGGAAACACCATATATTTT | CAIKTGNTIYF
TRBJ2-1 | many | TRBV29-1 | NA | TGCAGCGTTGTGGGGACGGACCTTGGGCGCAAAACCTACAATGAGCAGTTCTTC | CSVVGTDLGRKTYNEQFF
TRBJ1-1 | NA | TRBV24-1 | NA | TGTGCCACCAGTGACTACAGAAACACTGAAGCTTTCTTT | CATSDYRNTEAFF
TRBJ2-3 | few | TRBV20-1 | TRBD2 | TGCAGTGCTCGAACTAGCGTGGGAGATACGCAGTATTTT | CSARTSVGDTQYF
TRBJ2-1 | many | TRBV20-1 | NA | TGCAGTGCTAGAGATCAAAGTGAGCAGTTCTTC | CSARDQSEQFF
TRBJ2-3 | many | TRBV7-3 | NA | TGTGCCAGCAGTGATAGCGGCTCAGATACGCAGTATTTT | CASSDSGSDTQYF
TRBJ2-6 | many | TRBV5-1 | NA | TGCGCCAGCAGCTTGGTCTTTCGGGGGGCCTCTGGGGCCAACGTCCTGACTTTC | CASSLVFRGASGANVLTF
TRBJ2-1 | many | TRBV18 | NA | TGTGCCAGCTTTAATAGCGGAATGGATCGGCAGTTCTTC | CASFNSGMDRQFF
TRBJ1-6 | many | TRBV2 | TRBD1 | TGTGCCAGCAGTGCCCACAGGGGAAGGGATAATTCACCCCTCCACTTT | CASSAHRGRDNSPLHF
TRBJ2-7 | many | TRBV7-6 | TRBD2 | TGTGCCAGCAGCTTACTAACTAGCGGGAGTGAAGTTGTTGACGAGCAGTACTTC | CASSLLTSGSEVVDEQYF
TRBJ2-3 | NA | TRBV29-1 | NA | TGCAGCGTTGAGACGGTAGCAACAGATACGCAGTATTTT | CSVETVATDTQYF
TRBJ2-3 | many | TRBV6-1 | NA | TGTGCCAGCAGTGCCGGGAGAGAAACAGATACGCAGTATTTT | CASSAGRETDTQYF
TRBJ2-7 | few | TRBV11-2 | TRBD2 | TGTGCCAGCAGCTTAGTGTTAGCGGGATCTCTCGAGCAGTACTTC | CASSLVLAGSLEQYF
TRBJ2-1 | many | TRBV3-1 | TRBD1 | TGTGCCAGCAGCCTTTTCGGACAGGGGTCGAATGAGCAGTTCTTC | CASSLFGQGSNEQFF
TRBJ2-5 | many | TRBV5-1 | NA | TGCGCCAGCAGCCGCCACCCCGAGGTGGAGACCCAGTACTTC | CASSRHPEVETQYF